This T cell receptor beta chain was captured in a study of OX40 agonist ivuxolimab in advanced cancers. Study background: Patients in the trial were receiving intravenous ivuxolimab every 2 weeks, at doses of 0.01 to 10 mg/kg. Hepatocellular carcinoma, melanoma, renal cell or head and neck cancer affected the dose-escalation patients.

The study's findings and limits: Partial responders receiving 0.1-3.0 mg/kg showed among the lowest clonal expansion.

From germline, CDR1 is SGHTA and CDR2 FQGNSA. CDR3 length equals 13 residues. The germline V and J ends were trimmed by 5 bases and 0 bases, with 5 bases remaining between them. Assay: immunoSEQ multiplex PCR; the TCRdb copy retains only in-frame clones and omits some. The sample holds about 36,000 clones; 70% to 80% are singletons and the top ten take around 20%. A remark on this clone: Its antigen is unidentified. At the DNA level, this CDR3 is encoded by other sequences in the same sample as well.

Sequencing was performed on CD4+ or CD8+ T cells sorted from blood, taken in a trial of the OX40 agonist ivuxolimab. This TCR derives from an adult with an advanced solid tumor such as melanoma, head and neck, liver or kidney cancer. The chain recombines TRBV7-2 with TRBJ2-1; D gene unclear. CDR3 residues: CASSPGSYNEQFF. The CDR3 bases are TGTGCCAGCAGCCCCGGCTCCTACAATGAGCAGTTCTTC.